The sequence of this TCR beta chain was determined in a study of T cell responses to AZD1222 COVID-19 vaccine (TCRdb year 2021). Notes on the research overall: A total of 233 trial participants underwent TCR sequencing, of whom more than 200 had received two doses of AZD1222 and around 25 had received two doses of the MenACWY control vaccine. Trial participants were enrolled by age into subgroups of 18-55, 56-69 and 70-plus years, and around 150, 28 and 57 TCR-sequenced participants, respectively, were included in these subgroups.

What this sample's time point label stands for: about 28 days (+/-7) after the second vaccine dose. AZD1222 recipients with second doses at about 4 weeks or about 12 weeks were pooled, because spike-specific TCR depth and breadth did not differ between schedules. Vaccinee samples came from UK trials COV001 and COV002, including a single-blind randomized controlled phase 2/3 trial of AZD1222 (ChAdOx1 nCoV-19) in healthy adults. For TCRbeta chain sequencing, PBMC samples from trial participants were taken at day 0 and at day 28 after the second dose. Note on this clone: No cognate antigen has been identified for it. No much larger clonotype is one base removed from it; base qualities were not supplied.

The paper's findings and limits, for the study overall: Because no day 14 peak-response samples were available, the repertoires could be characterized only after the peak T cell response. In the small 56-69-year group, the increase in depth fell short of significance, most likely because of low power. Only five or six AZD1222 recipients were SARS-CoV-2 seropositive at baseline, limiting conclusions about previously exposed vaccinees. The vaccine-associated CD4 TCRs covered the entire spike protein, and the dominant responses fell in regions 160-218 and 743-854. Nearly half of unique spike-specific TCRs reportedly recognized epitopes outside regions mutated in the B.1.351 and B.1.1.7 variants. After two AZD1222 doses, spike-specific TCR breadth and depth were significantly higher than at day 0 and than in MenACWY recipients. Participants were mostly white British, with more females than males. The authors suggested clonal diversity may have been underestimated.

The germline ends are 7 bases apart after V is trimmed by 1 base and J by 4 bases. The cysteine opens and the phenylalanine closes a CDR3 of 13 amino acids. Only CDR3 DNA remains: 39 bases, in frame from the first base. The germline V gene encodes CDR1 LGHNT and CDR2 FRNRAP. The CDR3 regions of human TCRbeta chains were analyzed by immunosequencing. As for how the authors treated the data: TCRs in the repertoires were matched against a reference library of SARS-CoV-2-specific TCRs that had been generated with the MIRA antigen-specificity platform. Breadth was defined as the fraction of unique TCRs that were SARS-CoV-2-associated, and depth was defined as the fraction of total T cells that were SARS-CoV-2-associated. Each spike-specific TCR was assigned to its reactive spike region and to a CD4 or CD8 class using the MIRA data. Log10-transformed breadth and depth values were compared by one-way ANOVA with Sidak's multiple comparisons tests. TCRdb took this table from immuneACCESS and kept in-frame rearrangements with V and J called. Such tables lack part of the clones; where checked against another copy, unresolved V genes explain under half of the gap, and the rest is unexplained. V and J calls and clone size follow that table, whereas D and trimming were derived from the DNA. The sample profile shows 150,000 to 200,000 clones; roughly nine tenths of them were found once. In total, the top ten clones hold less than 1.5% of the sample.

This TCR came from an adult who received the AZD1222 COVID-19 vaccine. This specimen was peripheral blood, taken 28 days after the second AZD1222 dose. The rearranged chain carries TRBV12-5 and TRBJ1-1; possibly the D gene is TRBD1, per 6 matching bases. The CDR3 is CASGLGGGTEAFF. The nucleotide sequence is TGTGCTAGTGGTTTGGGAGGGGGCACTGAAGCTTTCTTT.